A selection of T cell receptor beta chains follows, all from one sample in a study of radiotherapy plus CTLA-4 blockade in lung cancer. The assay was immunoSEQ multiplex PCR, and TCRdb's table has in-frame clones only and misses some. The table shows 95,000 to 150,000 clones, with about 87% occurring only once. Sequencing was performed on peripheral blood, taken from a patient treated with radiotherapy plus ipilimumab. These receptors came from a human donor with non-small cell lung cancer that progressed on radiotherapy plus ipilimumab. Both conserved end residues are part of each CDR3. D genes are given only for firm matches. Size is omitted from some rows. Given values are once, few, many or a class for expanded clones.

j_gene | v_gene | d_gene | abundance | CDR3nt | CDR3aa
TRBJ1-1 | TRBV7-9 | - | once | TGTGCCAGCAGCTTTCCGATGGGGACTGAAGCTTTCTTT | CASSFPMGTEAFF
TRBJ2-1 | TRBV9 | TRBD2 | - | TGTGCCAGCAGCGTAGAAGTCAGGGCGGGAGCCCCGGTTGAGCAGTTCTTC | CASSVEVRAGAPVEQFF
TRBJ2-1 | TRBV29-1 | - | - | TGCAGCGTCCGGGACCGGCCAATTGAGCAGTTCTTC | CSVRDRPIEQFF
TRBJ2-2 | TRBV27 | TRBD2 | - | TGTGCCAGCAGTCTACGGACTAGCGGGAGGGCTCTGAGAACCGGGGAGCTGTTTTTT | CASSLRTSGRALRTGELFF
TRBJ2-1 | TRBV19 | TRBD2 | - | TGTGCCAGTAATTCCGGGACTAGCGGGGGCAATGAGCAGTTCTTC | CASNSGTSGGNEQFF
TRBJ2-7 | TRBV7-8 | - | - | TGTGCCAGCAGCTTCGAGCGGTTTACAGGATCCAGCTCCTACGAGCAGTACTTC | CASSFERFTGSSSYEQYF
TRBJ1-3 | TRBV4-2 | - | once | TGTGCCAGCAGCCAAGTCGGAACCGGCAGCTCTGGAAACACCATATATTTT | CASSQVGTGSSGNTIYF
TRBJ1-1 | TRBV30 | - | - | TGTGCCTGGAGTGTAAGTCGGAACACTGAAGCTTTCTTT | CAWSVSRNTEAFF
TRBJ1-2 | TRBV28 | - | - | TGTGCCAGCACCCAAGTCTTGGACAGCCGCCGCGTCGCCCGGGGCTACACCTTC | CASTQVLDSRRVARGYTF
TRBJ1-5 | TRBV6-1 | TRBD1 | - | TGTGCCAGCAGCGGAGGACAGGGAGGGAGTCAGCCCCAGCATTTT | CASSGGQGGSQPQHF
TRBJ1-1 | TRBV5-4 | - | - | TGTGCCAGCAGCCCACGCGGGCAGGGCACTGAAGCTTTCTTT | CASSPRGQGTEAFF
TRBJ2-7 | TRBV5-6 | TRBD2 | - | TGTGCCAGCAGCTTGTACGGGAGGAGAGCGTACGAGCAGTACTTC | CASSLYGRRAYEQYF
TRBJ1-5 | TRBV6-1 | - | - | TGTGCCAGCAGAGCAGGGTATCGAAGCAATCAGCCCCAGCATTTT | CASRAGYRSNQPQHF
TRBJ2-7 | TRBV7-9 | - | - | TGTGCCAGCAGCCTCTATTACGAGCAGTACTTC | CASSLYYEQYF
TRBJ1-1 | TRBV5-1 | - | - | TGCGCCAGCAGCTTGTTCCCCCGGCGTCAGGCCTCGGGCACTGAAGCTTTCTTT | CASSLFPRRQASGTEAFF
TRBJ2-3 | TRBV12-5 | - | - | TGTGCTAGTGGTTTGGTTCAGGGGCTAGGCACAGATACGCAGTATTTT | CASGLVQGLGTDTQYF
TRBJ2-7 | TRBV5-1 | - | - | TGCGCCAGCAGCTTGGAAGGACCACGCCGCGAGCAGTACTTC | CASSLEGPRREQYF
TRBJ2-5 | TRBV5-1 | TRBD2 | - | TGCGCCAGCAGCTTGGGACTAGCGGGAGGAATCACAGAGACCCAGTACTTC | CASSLGLAGGITETQYF
TRBJ2-3 | TRBV2 | TRBD1 | - | TGTGCCAGCAGGTTTGACAGGGGGCAGACAGATACGCAGTATTTT | CASRFDRGQTDTQYF
TRBJ1-5 | TRBV6-6 | - | few | TGTGCCAGCAGCCAAACAGGGTATCAGCCCCAGCATTTT | CASSQTGYQPQHF
TRBJ2-5 | TRBV5-1 | TRBD1 | - | TGCGCCAGCAGCTTGGGTGAGGGGGCTGGGGAGACCCAGTACTTC | CASSLGEGAGETQYF
TRBJ2-1 | TRBV30 | TRBD2 | - | TGTGCCTGGAGCTCCCCGGGACTAGCATCGGCGGACGGTGAGCAGTTCTTC | CAWSSPGLASADGEQFF
TRBJ2-1 | TRBV18 | TRBD2 | - | TGTGCCAGCTCACCTACGAGCGGGGGATGGGATGAGCAGTTCTTC | CASSPTSGGWDEQFF
TRBJ2-5 | TRBV6-1 | - | - | TGTGCCAGCAGTGCGCGGGCAGGGAGTATCCAAGAGACCCAGTACTTC | CASSARAGSIQETQYF
TRBJ2-5 | TRBV7-9 | TRBD1 | once | TGTGCCAGCAGCCAGGACAGGTCCGGGACCCAGTACTTC | CASSQDRSGTQYF
TRBJ2-5 | TRBV13 | - | - | TGTGCCAGCAGCTTAGGAGTATCGCGAGAGACCCAGTACTTC | CASSLGVSRETQYF
TRBJ2-3 | TRBV18 | TRBD2 | few | TGTGCCAGCTCACCTTATCCGGGACTAGCGGGAGGGGCGCAGTATTTT | CASSPYPGLAGGAQYF
TRBJ2-3 | TRBV4-1 | - | - | TGCGCCAGCAGCCAAGAGAGAGCTCCAGATACGCAGTATTTT | CASSQERAPDTQYF
TRBJ1-3 | TRBV27 | - | - | TGTGCCAGCAGAGACAGCTACTCTGGAAACACCATATATTTT | CASRDSYSGNTIYF
TRBJ2-7 | TRBV5-1 | - | - | TGCGCCAGCAGCTTGGTGGCAGGAACCCCCTACGAGCAGTACTTC | CASSLVAGTPYEQYF
TRBJ2-1 | TRBV11-3 | - | - | TGTGCCAGCAGCCCCGGGCCCAACAATGAGCAGTTCTTC | CASSPGPNNEQFF
TRBJ2-7 | TRBV15 | TRBD2 | - | TGTGCCACCAGCAGAGGGGGACTAGCGGATAGCTCCTACGAGCAGTACTTC | CATSRGGLADSSYEQYF